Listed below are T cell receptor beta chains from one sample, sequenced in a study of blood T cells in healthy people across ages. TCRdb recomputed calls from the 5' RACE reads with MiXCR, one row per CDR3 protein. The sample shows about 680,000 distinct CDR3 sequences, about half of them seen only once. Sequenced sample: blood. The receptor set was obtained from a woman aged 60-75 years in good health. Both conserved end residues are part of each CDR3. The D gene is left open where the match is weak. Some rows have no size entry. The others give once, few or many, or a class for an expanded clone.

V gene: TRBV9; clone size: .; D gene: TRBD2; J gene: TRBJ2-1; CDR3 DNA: TGTGCCAGCAGCGCCGGCCTCGGGAGGAAAAATGAGCAGTTCTTC; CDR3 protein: CASSAGLGRKNEQFF
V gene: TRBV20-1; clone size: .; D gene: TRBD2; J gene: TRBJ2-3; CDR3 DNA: TGCAGTGCTAGGTCCGACCAAAAGCGGGGGGCAGATACGCAGTATTTT; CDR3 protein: CSARSDQKRGADTQYF
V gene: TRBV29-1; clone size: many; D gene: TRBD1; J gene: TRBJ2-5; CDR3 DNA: TGCAGCGCGGACAGGGGAGGAGTAGAGACCCAGTACTTC; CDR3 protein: CSADRGGVETQYF
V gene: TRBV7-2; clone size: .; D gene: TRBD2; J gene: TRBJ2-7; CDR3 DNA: TGTGCCAGCAGCACCGGACTAGCGGACCCCAATGAGCAGTACTTC; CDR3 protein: CASSTGLADPNEQYF
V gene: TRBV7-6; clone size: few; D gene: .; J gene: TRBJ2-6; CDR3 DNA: TGTGCCAGCAGCTTAGTAGTCGGAAACTCTGGGGCCAACGTCCTGACTTTC; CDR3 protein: CASSLVVGNSGANVLTF
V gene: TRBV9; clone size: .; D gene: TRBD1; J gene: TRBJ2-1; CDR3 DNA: TGTGCCAGCAGCGTCCGGGACAGGGACTACAATGAGCAGTTCTTC; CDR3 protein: CASSVRDRDYNEQFF
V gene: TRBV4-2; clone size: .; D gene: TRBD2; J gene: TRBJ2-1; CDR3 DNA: TGTGCCAGCAGCCGAACTAGCGGGAGGGGTTCCTACAATGAGCAGTTCTTC; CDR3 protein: CASSRTSGRGSYNEQFF
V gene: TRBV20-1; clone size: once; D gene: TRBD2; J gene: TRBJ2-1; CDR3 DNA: TGCAGTGCTAGTCTGGGGGGGGACTCCTACAATGAGCAGTTCTTC; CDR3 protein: CSASLGGDSYNEQFF
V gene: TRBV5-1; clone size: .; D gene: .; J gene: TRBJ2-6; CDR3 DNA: TGCGCCAGCAGCTTTGGAGCCTCTGGGGCCAACGTCCTGACTTTC; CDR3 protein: CASSFGASGANVLTF
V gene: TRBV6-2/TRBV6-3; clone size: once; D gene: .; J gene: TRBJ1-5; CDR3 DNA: TGTGCCAGCACCCCCAGGGATTCTCAGCCCCAGCATTTT; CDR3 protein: CASTPRDSQPQHF
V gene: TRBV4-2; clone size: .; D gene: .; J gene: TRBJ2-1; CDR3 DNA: TGTGCCAGCAGCCAAGATGGGCCCGCTAAAGGGAACAATGAGCAGTTCTTC; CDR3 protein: CASSQDGPAKGNNEQFF
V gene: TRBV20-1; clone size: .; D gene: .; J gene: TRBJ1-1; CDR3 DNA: TGCAGTGCTCGAGGGCCTTACGCTGAAGCTTTCTTT; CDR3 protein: CSARGPYAEAFF
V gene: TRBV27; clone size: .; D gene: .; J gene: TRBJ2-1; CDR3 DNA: TGTGCCAGCAGTTTATCGATAGCGAACTCCTACAATGAGCAGTTCTTC; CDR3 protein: CASSLSIANSYNEQFF
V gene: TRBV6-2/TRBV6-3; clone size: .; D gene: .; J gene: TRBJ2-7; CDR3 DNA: TGTGCCAGCAGTACCTACGAGGGGCAGTACTTC; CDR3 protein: CASSTYEGQYF
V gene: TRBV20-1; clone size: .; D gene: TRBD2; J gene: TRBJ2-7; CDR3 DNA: TGCAGTGCAGTACTAGCGGAGTCCTACGAGCAGTACTTC; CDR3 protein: CSAVLAESYEQYF
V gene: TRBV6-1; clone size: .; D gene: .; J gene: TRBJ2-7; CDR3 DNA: TGTGCCAGCAGCCCTGGGGGGGCGATGGCGGGAAAGTCCTACGAGCAGTACTTC; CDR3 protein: CASSPGGAMAGKSYEQYF
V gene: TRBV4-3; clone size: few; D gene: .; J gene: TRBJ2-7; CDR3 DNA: TGCGCCAGCAGCCTTACCACAGGGTTCGCCTACGAGCAGTACTTC; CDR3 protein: CASSLTTGFAYEQYF
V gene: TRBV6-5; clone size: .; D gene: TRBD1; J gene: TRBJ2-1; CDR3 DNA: TGTGCCAGCAGTTACTCCCCGGGACAGGACAATGAGCAGTTCTTC; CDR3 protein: CASSYSPGQDNEQFF
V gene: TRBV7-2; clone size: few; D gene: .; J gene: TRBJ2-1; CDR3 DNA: TGTGCCAGCAGCTTAGGGGCAGGGGGGTTCAATGAGCAGTTCTTC; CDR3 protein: CASSLGAGGFNEQFF
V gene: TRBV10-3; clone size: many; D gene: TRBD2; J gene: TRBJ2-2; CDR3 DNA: TGTGCCATCAGTGAGGCAACTAGCGGGAGACAAACCGGGGAGCTGTTTTTT; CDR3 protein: CAISEATSGRQTGELFF
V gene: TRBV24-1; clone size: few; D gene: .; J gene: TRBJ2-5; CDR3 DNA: TGTGCCACCAGTGACCCGAACCATGGTGGTGAGACCCAGTACTTC; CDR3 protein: CATSDPNHGGETQYF
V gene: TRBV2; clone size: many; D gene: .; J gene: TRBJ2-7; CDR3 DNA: TGTGCCAGCAGTCGGGGCGGTTACGAGCAGTACTTC; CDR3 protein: CASSRGGYEQYF
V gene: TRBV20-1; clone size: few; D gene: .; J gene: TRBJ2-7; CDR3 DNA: TGCAGTGCTTTAACCGGGGTGACATTCGAGCAGTACTTC; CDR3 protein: CSALTGVTFEQYF
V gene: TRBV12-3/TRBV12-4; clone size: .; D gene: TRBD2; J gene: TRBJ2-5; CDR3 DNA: TGTGCCAGCAGGAAAAGCGGGAGTAGGGAGACCCAGTACTTC; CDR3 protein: CASRKSGSRETQYF
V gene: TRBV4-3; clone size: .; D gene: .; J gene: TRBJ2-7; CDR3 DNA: TGCGCCAGCAGCCAAGATGGCAGCTCCTACGAGCAGTACTTC; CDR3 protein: CASSQDGSSYEQYF
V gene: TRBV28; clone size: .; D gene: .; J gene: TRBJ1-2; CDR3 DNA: TGTGCCAGCAGTCTCGACTGGGTCCGGGTAGCTAACTATGGCTACACCTTC; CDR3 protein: CASSLDWVRVANYGYTF
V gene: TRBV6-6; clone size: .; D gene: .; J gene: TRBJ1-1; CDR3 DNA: TGTGCCAGCAGTTACGCGGCCGGGACTGAAGCTTTCTTT; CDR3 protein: CASSYAAGTEAFF
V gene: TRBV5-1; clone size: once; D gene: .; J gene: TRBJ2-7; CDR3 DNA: TGCGCCAGCAGCTCACCAGACACTCACTACAATGAGCAGTACTTC; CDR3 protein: CASSSPDTHYNEQYF
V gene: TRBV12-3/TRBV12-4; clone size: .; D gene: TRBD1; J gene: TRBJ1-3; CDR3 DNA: TGTGCCAGCAGTTTCGGGACAGTGGGAAACACCATATATTTT; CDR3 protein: CASSFGTVGNTIYF
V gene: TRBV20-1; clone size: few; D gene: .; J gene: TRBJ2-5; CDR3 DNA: TGCAGTGCTAGAGATCAATCTAGACTCCAAGAGACCCAGTACTTC; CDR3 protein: CSARDQSRLQETQYF
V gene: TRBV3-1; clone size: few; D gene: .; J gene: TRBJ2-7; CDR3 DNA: TGTGCCAGCAGCCCAGACAGGGAGGGCGAGCAGTACTTC; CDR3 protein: CASSPDREGEQYF
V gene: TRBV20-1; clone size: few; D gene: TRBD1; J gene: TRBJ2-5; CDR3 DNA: TGCAGTGCTAGAGAAGGCAGGGGGACAGAGACCCAGTACTTC; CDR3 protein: CSAREGRGTETQYF
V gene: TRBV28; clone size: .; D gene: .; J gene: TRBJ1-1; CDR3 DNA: TGTGCCAGCAGTTTATGGCCCCAGGGTCGGGGTGAAGCTTTCTTT; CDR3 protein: CASSLWPQGRGEAFF